The entry that follows covers one T cell receptor beta chain sequence. Its target is not known. This sample was taken from a study of blood T cells in healthy people across ages. Then a second PCR, running about 6 to 12 cycles, was carried out with a sample-barcoded 5' primer and a J-beta primer mix. TCRdb re-called the 5' RACE reads through MiXCR, storing one row per CDR3 protein. The sample contains about 680,000 distinct CDR3 sequences, 49% of which appear only once. Total RNA amounts of at least 6 micrograms were extracted per sample. Study-level points and caveats: CMV status of donors was unknown, possibly confounding expanded clonotype changes. More naive CD4+ cells and higher diversity marked long-lived donors relative to aged donors. It was held that the diversity estimates obtained from one million T cells were underestimates.

Sequencing was carried out using blood. The receptor's source is an older woman in good health.

CDR3 coding DNA: TGCGCCAGCAGCTTTGTAGAGTCCAACACCGGGGAGCTGTTTTTT. Translation gives CASSFVESNTGELFF. The chain carries TRBV5-1 and TRBJ2-2; no firm D call. The CDR3 spans 15 residues. Germline assignment: CDR1 SGHRS and CDR2 YFSETQ. The V and J ends lost 2 bases and 2 bases respectively, with 10 bases between them.